This T cell receptor beta chain was recovered during a study of technical replicates of blood from a few donors. Profiled with immunoSEQ multiplex PCR; TCRdb holds only in-frame clones, not every one. The repertoire includes around 97,000 clones, approximately 96% of them detected once, and less than 0.45% sits in the top ten. Germline V gene data show CDR1 as SEHNR and CDR2 as FQNEAQ (reference sequence). The CDR3 has 16 amino acids. V was clipped by 7 bases and J by 2 bases, with 20 bases between them. The gene calls are TRBV7-9 and TRBJ2-5; weak D call: TRBD1 (6 bases). The sequence derives from a human donor in good health. What was sequenced was T cells isolated from PBMCs. CDR3 in amino acids: CASTQGPGPLQETQYF. The CDR3 nucleotides are TGTGCCAGCACCCAGGGGCCAGGCCCTCTACAAGAGACCCAGTACTTC.